Listed below are T cell receptor beta chains from one sample, sequenced in a study of blood T cell repertoires in COVID-19. Sequenced by immunoSEQ multiplex PCR; TCRdb stores in-frame clones only, minus some. The data hold around 85,000 clones, with 86% observed a single time. The material sequenced was peripheral blood. Receptor source: a man in his forties or fifties with active COVID-19. The conserved cysteine and the conserved F or W are not part of the CDR3 here. Fields, in order: J gene, V gene, CDR3 protein.

TRBJ2-5 TRBV5-1 ASSLYSRETQY
TRBJ1-4 TRBV5-8 ASSLSTGNEKLF
TRBJ2-7 TRBV30 AWSRGSGGYEQY
TRBJ1-1 TRBV27 ASSIGEKGTEAF
TRBJ2-5 TRBV18 ASSPRSGKGETQY
TRBJ1-5 TRBV19 ASSWGGTQAQH
TRBJ1-3 TRBV15 ATSRQGAGNTIY
TRBJ2-1 TRBV2 ASSERGLAGDGLDEQF
TRBJ1-2 TRBV5-6 ASSSGPEVYGYT
TRBJ1-2 TRBV27 ASSRSGTVNYGYT
TRBJ2-7 TRBV5-1 ASSEALAGSYEQY
TRBJ2-6 TRBV30 AFVQSSGANVLT
TRBJ1-4 TRBV2 ASIDRATNEKLF
TRBJ1-5 TRBV4-3 ASSRGGVNQPQH
TRBJ1-2 TRBV6-1 ASSEQQGYYGYT
TRBJ1-6 TRBV5-8 ASSFLSSPLH
TRBJ2-1 TRBV5-4 ASSQGAVTTYNEQF
TRBJ2-7 TRBV7-8 ASSSSTRGDYEQY
TRBJ2-5 TRBV2 ASSDDRAETQY
TRBJ2-2 TRBV19 ASSMQGGGTGELF